One T cell receptor beta chain is described in this entry. This record belongs to a study of monozygotic twins with inflammatory bowel disease. Total RNA isolation used whole blood (no T cell sorting was performed). The CDR3 sequence is 15 residues long. Each UMI harboured a 6-nucleotide sample barcode and was appended via template switching. TCRdb re-called the 5' RACE reads; every CDR3 protein appears as one record, without DNA. This sample's table has some 330,000 distinct CDR3 sequences. Input material: blood. The chain couples TRBV21-1 to TRBJ2-7; TCRdb's D call of TRBD1 is untestable without DNA. TRBV21-1 is labeled a pseudogene. This TCR was recovered from a human donor with ulcerative colitis or Crohn's disease, or a healthy co-twin of an affected twin (not recorded which). CDR3 residues: CASSKDRTGGFEQYF.